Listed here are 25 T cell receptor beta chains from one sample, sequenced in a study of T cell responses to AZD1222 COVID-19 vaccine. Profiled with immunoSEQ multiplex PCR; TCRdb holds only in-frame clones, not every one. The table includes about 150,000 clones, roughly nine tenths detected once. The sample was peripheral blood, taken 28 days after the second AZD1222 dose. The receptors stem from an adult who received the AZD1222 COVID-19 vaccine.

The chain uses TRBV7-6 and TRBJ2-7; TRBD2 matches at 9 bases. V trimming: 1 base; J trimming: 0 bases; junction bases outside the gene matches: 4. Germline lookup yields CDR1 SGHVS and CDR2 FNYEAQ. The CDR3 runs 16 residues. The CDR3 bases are TGTGCCAGCAGCTTAGGTATAGCGGGGGTCTCCTACGAGCAGTACTTC. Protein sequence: CASSLGIAGVSYEQYF. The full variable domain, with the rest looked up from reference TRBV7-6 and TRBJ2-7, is GAGVSQSPRYKVTKRGQDVALRCDPISGHVSLYWYRQALGQGPEFLTYFNYEAQQDKSGLPNDRFSAERPEGSISTLTIQRTEQRDSAMYRCASSLGIAGVSYEQYFGPGTRLTVT.

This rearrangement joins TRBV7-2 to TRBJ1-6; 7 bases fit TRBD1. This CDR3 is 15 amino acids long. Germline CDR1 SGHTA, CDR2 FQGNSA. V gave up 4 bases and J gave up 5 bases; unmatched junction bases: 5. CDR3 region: CASSSSGTDNSPLHF. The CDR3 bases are TGTGCCAGCAGCTCTTCCGGGACAGATAATTCACCCCTCCACTTT. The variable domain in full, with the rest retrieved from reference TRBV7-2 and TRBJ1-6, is GAGVSQSPSNKVTEKGKDVELRCDPISGHTALYWYRQSLGQGLEFLIYFQGNSAPDKSGLPSDRFSAERTGGSVSTLTIQRTQQEDSAVYLCASSSSGTDNSPLHFGNGTRLTVT.

The CDR3, as DNA: TGTGCCAGCTCACCACCGGTTCAAGAGACCCAGTACTTC. This sequence encodes CASSPPVQETQYF. The rearrangement joins TRBV18 to TRBJ2-5; D is unclear. The CDR3 sequence is 13 residues long. V was shortened by 0 bases and J by 2 bases, with 4 bases between the two germline ends. Germline V CDR1 and CDR2: KGHSH, LQKENI.

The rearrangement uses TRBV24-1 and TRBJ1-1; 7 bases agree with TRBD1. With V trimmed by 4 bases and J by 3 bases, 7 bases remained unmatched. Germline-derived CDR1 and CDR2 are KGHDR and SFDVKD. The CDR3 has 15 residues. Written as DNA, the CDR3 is TGTGCCACCAGTGACTCCGGGACAGTGGACACTGAAGCTTTCTTT. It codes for CATSDSGTVDTEAFF.

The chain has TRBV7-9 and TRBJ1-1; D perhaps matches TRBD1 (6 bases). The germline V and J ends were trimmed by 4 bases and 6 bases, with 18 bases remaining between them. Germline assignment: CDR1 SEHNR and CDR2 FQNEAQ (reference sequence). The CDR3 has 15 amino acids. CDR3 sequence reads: CASSSLQGPLAEAFF. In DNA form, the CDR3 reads TGTGCCAGCAGCTCGCTACAGGGCCCTCTGGCTGAAGCTTTCTTT.

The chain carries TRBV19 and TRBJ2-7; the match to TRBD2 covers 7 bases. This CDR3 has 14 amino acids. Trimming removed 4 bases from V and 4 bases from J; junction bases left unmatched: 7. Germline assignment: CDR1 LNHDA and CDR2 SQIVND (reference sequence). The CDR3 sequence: CASSTLGGSYEQYF. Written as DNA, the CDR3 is TGTGCCAGTAGTACCCTAGGCGGGAGTTACGAGCAGTACTTC.

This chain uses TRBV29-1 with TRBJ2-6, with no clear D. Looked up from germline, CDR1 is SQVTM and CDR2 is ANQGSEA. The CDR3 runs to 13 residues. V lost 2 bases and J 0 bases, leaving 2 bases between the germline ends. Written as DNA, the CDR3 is TGCAGCGTTGAAAGCTCTGGGGCCAACGTCCTGACTTTC. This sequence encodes CSVESSGANVLTF.

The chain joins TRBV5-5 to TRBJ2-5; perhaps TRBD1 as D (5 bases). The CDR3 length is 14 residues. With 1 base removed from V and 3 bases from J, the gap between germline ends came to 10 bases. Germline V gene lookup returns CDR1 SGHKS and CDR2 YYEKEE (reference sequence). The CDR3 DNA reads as TGTGCCAGCAGCTTGTCAGGGTCCGAAGAGACCCAGTACTTC. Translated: CASSLSGSEETQYF.

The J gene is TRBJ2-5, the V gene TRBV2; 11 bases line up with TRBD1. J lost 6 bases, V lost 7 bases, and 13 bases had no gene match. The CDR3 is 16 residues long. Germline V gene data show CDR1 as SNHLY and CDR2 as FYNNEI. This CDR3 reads CASTSSAGTGGQTQYF. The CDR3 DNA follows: TGTGCCAGCACCTCATCGGCGGGGACAGGGGGACAGACCCAGTACTTC.

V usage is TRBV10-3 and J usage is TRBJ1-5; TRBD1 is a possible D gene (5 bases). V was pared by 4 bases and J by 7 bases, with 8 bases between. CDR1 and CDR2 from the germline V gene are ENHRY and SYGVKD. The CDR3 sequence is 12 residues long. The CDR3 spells CAISGGNQPQHF. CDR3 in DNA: TGTGCCATCAGTGGGGGGAACCAGCCCCAGCATTTT.

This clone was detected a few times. CDR3 loop: CASSLGQSYGYTF. The CDR3 coding sequence is TGTGCCAGCAGCCTTGGACAGTCCTATGGCTACACCTTC. The chain is built from TRBV14 and TRBJ1-2; TRBD1 is a possible D gene (6 bases). The V gene's germline CDR1 is SGHDN and CDR2 FVKESK. The CDR3 runs to 13 residues. V shed 4 bases and J shed 4 bases, with 10 bases lying between them.

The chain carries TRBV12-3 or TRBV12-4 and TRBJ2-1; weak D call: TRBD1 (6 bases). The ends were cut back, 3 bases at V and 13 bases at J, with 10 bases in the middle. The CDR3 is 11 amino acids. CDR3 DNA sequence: TGTGCCAGCAGTTTGGCAGGGGCCCAGTTCTTC. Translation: CASSLAGAQFF.

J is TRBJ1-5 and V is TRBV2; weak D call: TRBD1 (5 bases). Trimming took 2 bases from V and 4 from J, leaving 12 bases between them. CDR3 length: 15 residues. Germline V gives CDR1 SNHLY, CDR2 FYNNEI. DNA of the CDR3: TGTGCCAGCAGTGAATCTCGGGGGGTTAATCAGCCCCAGCATTTT. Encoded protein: CASSESRGVNQPQHF.

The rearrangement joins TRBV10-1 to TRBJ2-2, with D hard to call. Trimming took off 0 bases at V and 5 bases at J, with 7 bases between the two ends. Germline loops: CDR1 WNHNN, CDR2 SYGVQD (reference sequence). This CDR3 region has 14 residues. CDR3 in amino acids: CASSESGRTGELFF. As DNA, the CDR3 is TGCGCCAGCAGTGAGTCGGGTAGAACCGGGGAGCTGTTTTTT.

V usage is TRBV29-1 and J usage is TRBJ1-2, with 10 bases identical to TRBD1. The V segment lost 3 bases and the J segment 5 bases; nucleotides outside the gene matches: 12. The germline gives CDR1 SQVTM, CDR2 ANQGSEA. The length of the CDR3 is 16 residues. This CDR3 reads CSVDYWETGGWYGYTF. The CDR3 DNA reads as TGCAGCGTTGATTATTGGGAGACAGGGGGCTGGTATGGCTACACCTTC.

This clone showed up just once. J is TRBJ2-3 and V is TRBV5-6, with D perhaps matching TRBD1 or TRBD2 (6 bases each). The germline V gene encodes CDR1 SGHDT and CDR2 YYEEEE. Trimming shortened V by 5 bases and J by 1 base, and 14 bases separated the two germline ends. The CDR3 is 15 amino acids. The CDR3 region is CASRSRGVGTDTQYF. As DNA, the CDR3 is TGTGCCAGCAGGTCGAGGGGGGTGGGCACAGATACGCAGTATTTT.

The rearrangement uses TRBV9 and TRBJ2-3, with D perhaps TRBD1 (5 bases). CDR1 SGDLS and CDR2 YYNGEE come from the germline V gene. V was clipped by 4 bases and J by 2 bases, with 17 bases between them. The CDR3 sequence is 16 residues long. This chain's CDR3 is CASSPGHGPFTDTQYF. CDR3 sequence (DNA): TGTGCCAGCAGCCCCGGACACGGACCCTTCACAGATACGCAGTATTTT.

In nucleotides, the CDR3 is TGCGCCAGCAGCTCCTTGTGGCGGGAGGGCCGCACCGGGGAGCTGTTTTTT. Encoded protein: CASSSLWREGRTGELFF. V usage is TRBV10-2 and J usage is TRBJ2-2, with TRBD2 matching 9 bases. The germline V gene has CDR1 WSHSY and CDR2 SAAADI. Trimming cost V 6 bases and J 4 bases; bases outside gene matches: 12. The CDR3 has 17 amino acids.

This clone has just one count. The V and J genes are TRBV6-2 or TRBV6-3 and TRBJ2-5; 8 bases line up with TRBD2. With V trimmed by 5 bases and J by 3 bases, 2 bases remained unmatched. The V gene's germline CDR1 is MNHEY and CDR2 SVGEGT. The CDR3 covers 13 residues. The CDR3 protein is CASSGSGKETQYF. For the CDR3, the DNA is TGTGCCAGCAGTGGTAGCGGGAAAGAGACCCAGTACTTC.

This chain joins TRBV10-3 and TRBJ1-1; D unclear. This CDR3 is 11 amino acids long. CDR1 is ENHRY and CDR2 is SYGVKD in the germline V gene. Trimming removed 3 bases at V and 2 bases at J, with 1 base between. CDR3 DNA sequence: TGTGCCATCAGTGATAACACTGAAGCTTTCTTT. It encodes CAISDNTEAFF.

This CDR3 reads CASSPRQGPSDEKLFF. The CDR3 DNA reads TGTGCCAGCAGCCCCCGACAGGGCCCCTCAGATGAAAAACTGTTTTTT. The chain is built from TRBV7-9 and TRBJ1-4, with 7 bases lining up with TRBD1. The V gene's germline CDR1 is SEHNR and CDR2 FQNEAQ (reference sequence). V lost 5 bases, J lost 6 bases, and 12 bases stayed unmatched. The CDR3 contains 16 residues.

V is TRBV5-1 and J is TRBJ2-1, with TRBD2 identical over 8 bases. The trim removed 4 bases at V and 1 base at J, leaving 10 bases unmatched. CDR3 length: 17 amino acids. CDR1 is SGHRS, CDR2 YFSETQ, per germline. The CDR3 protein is CASSDPSGGGSYNEQFF. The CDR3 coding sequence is TGCGCCAGCAGCGACCCCTCGGGGGGGGGATCCTACAATGAGCAGTTCTTC.

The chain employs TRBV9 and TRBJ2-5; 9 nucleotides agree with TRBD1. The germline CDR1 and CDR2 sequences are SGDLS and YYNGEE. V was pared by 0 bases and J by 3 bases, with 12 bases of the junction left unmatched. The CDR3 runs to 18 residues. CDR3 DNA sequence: TGTGCCAGCAGCGTAGGCCGGGACAGGGTCAAAGGGGAAGAGACCCAGTACTTC. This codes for CASSVGRDRVKGEETQYF.

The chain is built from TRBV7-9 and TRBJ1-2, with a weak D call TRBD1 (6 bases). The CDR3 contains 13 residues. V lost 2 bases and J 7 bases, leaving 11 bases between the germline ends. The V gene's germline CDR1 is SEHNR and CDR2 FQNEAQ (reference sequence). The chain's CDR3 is CASSLYREGGYTF. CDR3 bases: TGTGCCAGCAGCTTATACAGGGAGGGTGGCTACACCTTC.

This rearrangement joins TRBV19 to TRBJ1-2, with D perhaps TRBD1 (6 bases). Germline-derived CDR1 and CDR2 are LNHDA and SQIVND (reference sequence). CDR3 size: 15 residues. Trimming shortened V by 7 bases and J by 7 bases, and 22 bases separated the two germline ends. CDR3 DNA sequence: TGTGCCAGTACCTCGGGGGGGGCCGGCTGGGGTGGCTACACCTTC. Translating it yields CASTSGGAGWGGYTF.